The 18 T cell receptor beta chains presented below share a single source sample, sequenced in a study of CXCR3-negative and CXCR3-positive naive CD8 T cells. Study-wide findings and caveats: TRB CDR3s of CXCR3-positive naive cells were more hydrophobic than those of CXCR3-negative naive cells.

Antigens of these TCRs are unknown. With UMI labels, 5' RACE was used to prepare the TRB cDNA libraries. TCRdb re-called the 5' RACE reads and catalogs CDR3 proteins one per entry, DNA excluded. The sample has 50,000 to 60,000 distinct CDR3 sequences. Sequencing was performed on naive CXCR3+ CD8+ T cells from blood. Subset noted: CD45RO-CCR7+CD27+CD95- naive CD8+ T cells expressing CXCR3 (TNR3+). The receptors here all came from a human donor in good health. Some clones in this sample may be carry-over from other donors' samples.

This chain joins TRBV7-2 and TRBJ2-1; the TRBD1 assignment by TCRdb is unverifiable without DNA. The CDR3 is 13 residues long. Germline CDR1 SGHTA, CDR2 FQGNSA. The CDR3 reads CASSPRGPNEQFF.

CDR3 sequence reads: CASSVGLAAYNEQFF. The chain links TRBV9 to TRBJ2-1; TCRdb gives TRBD2 as the D gene, but with no DNA this cannot be confirmed. The CDR3 has 15 amino acids. Germline V gene sequence: CDR1 SGDLS, CDR2 YYNGEE.

The J gene is TRBJ1-1, the V gene TRBV19; TCRdb names TRBD1, which stays unverified in the absence of DNA. Per germline, CDR1 LNHDA and CDR2 SQIVND (reference sequence). CDR3 length: 15 amino acids. CDR3 residues: CASNRVPDRDTEAFF. Looking up the rest from reference TRBV19 and TRBJ1-1 gives the full variable domain: DGGITQSPKYLFRKEGQNVTLSCEQNLNHDAMYWYRQDPGQGLRLIYYSQIVNDFQKGDIAEGYSVSREKKESFPLTVTSAQKNPTAFYLCASNRVPDRDTEAFFGQGTRLTVV.

The J gene is TRBJ2-4, the V gene TRBV19; TCRdb returns TRBD1, unconfirmable since there is no DNA. Germline assignment: CDR1 LNHDA and CDR2 SQIVND (reference sequence). CDR3 length: 14 amino acids. CDR3: CASSAEGVWNIQYF.

This rearrangement joins TRBV27 to TRBJ1-1; as DNA is missing, the TRBD1 call by TCRdb cannot be tested. Germline lookup yields CDR1 MNHEY and CDR2 SMNVEV (reference sequence). The CDR3 has 15 amino acids. CDR3 region: CASKEADQGYTEAFF.

The gene calls are TRBV7-9 and TRBJ1-6. The CDR3 extends over 14 amino acids. CDR1 and CDR2 (germline): SEHNR, FQNEAQ (reference sequence). This CDR3 is CASSFGGDNSPLHF.

This sequence joins TRBV12-3 or TRBV12-4 and TRBJ1-1. The CDR3 has 13 amino acids. This chain's CDR3 is CASSFAKNTEAFF.

J is TRBJ2-5 and V is TRBV11-2; as DNA is missing, the TRBD1 call by TCRdb cannot be tested. This CDR3 has 18 amino acids. Germline V lookup: CDR1 SGHAT, CDR2 FQNNGV. The CDR3 protein is CASSLGRERGPYQETQYF. The entire variable domain, with the rest obtained from reference TRBV11-2 and TRBJ2-5, is as follows: EAGVAQSPRYKIIEKRQSVAFWCNPISGHATLYWYQQILGQGPKLLIQFQNNGVVDDSQLPKDRFSAERLKGVDSTLKIQPAKLEDSAVYLCASSLGRERGPYQETQYFGPGTRLLVL.

The chain carries TRBV12-3 or TRBV12-4 and TRBJ2-7. The CDR3 has 12 residues. CDR3 amino acids: CASSYYGAEQYF.

The chain employs TRBV9 and TRBJ2-7. The CDR3 is 12 residues long. Germline CDR1 is SGDLS and CDR2 is YYNGEE. The CDR3 here is CASSVSGDEQYF.

J is TRBJ2-3 and V is TRBV12-3 or TRBV12-4; TCRdb returns TRBD1, unconfirmable since there is no DNA. This CDR3 contains 15 residues. The CDR3 loop reads CASRGPTTTADTQYF.

The chain couples TRBV6-5 to TRBJ2-3; absent DNA, TCRdb's TRBD2 call cannot be checked. This CDR3 comprises 16 residues. From germline, CDR1 is MNHEY and CDR2 SVGAGI. The CDR3 sequence: CASSYDRRGGTDTQYF.

The chain has TRBV13 and TRBJ2-1; absent DNA, TCRdb's TRBD1 call cannot be checked. This CDR3 spans 15 amino acids. Germline CDR1 PRHDT, CDR2 FYEKMQ (reference sequence). The CDR3: CASSPQGQGDNEQFF.

The chain combines TRBV9 with TRBJ1-1; TCRdb's D gene call, TRBD1, goes unchecked for lack of DNA. Germline lookup yields CDR1 SGDLS and CDR2 YYNGEE. The CDR3 has 14 residues. The chain's CDR3 is CASSVAGAAPEAFF.

J is TRBJ2-7 and V is TRBV4-2; TCRdb returns TRBD1, unconfirmable since there is no DNA. The CDR3 has 12 amino acids. The V gene's germline CDR1 is LGHNA and CDR2 YNFKEQ. The CDR3 region is CASSQGGHEQYF.

V and J are TRBV5-6 and TRBJ1-1; the D gene TCRdb calls, TRBD1, cannot be checked with no DNA. Per the germline V gene, CDR1 is SGHDT and CDR2 is YYEEEE. CDR3 length equals 14 residues. CDR3 in amino acids: CASSFIRGNTEAFF.

CDR3: CASSQEEGRSSYEQYF. The gene calls are TRBV4-2 and TRBJ2-7; TCRdb's D call of TRBD2 is untestable without DNA. This CDR3 is 16 amino acids long. The germline V gene has CDR1 LGHNA and CDR2 YNFKEQ.

The J gene is TRBJ2-7, the V gene TRBV5-6; TCRdb's D call of TRBD1 is untestable without DNA. CDR3 size: 14 residues. Germline V gene lookup returns CDR1 SGHDT and CDR2 YYEEEE. The CDR3 sequence: CASSLQGNNYEQYF.